The entry below describes one T cell receptor beta chain. What it recognizes is unknown. The sample originates from a study of response to subunit inactivated influenza vaccine. Findings of the study overall: Every seasonal influenza vaccination brings in few new T cells, the authors suggested.

The CDR3 is 16 amino acids. V lost 3 bases and J 1 base, leaving 16 bases between the germline ends. CDR1 is SGHDT, CDR2 YYEEEE, per germline. TCRdb reprocessed the RT-PCR reads with MiXCR, giving one entry per CDR3 protein. The table has roughly 760,000 distinct CDR3 sequences, less than 25% seen once; the top ten hold 10% to 13%. This TCR was sampled from a man aged 45-65 years who received an inactivated influenza vaccine. This material consisted of PBMCs from blood, taken more than 4 days after vaccination. The chain is built from TRBV5-6 and TRBJ1-1; TRBD1 is a possible D gene (6 bases). CDR3 protein: CASSYLRGQANTEAFF. As DNA, the CDR3 is TGTGCCAGCAGCTACTTGCGGGGACAAGCGAACACTGAAGCTTTCTTT.